This T cell receptor (beta chain) was sequenced for a study of human T cells and chemical hapten exposure. TCRdb reprocessed the RACE reads via MiXCR and lists one record per CDR3 protein. Here the sample spans roughly 200,000 distinct CDR3 sequences, more than 20% being singletons. The germline V gene has CDR1 SQVTM and CDR2 ANQGSEA. Trimming pared 7 bases from V and 5 bases from J, leaving 9 bases between. This CDR3 has 10 residues. Time point of the sample: patch test 3, about 24 weeks after DPC sensitization. Treatment denoted: therapeutic diphenylcyclopropenone sensitization with weekly scalp DPC.

The V call is TRBV29-1, the J call TRBJ2-7, with D perhaps TRBD1 (6 bases). The sequence came from a woman aged 40 to 50 with alopecia areata. Some clones in this sample may be carry-over from other donors' samples. Sample: whole blood, taken in connection with sensitization to the hapten diphenylcyclopropenone (DPC). Written as DNA, the CDR3 is TGCAGCGCCAGGGGAGACGAGCAGTACTTC. Protein product: CSARGDEQYF.